One and the same sample provided the 24 T cell receptor beta chains below, sequenced in a study of blood T cell repertoires in COVID-19. Assay: immunoSEQ multiplex PCR; the TCRdb copy retains only in-frame clones and omits some. This table has 200,000 to 250,000 clones, 85% to 90% appearing once. Sequencing input: peripheral blood. The receptors derive from a man aged 50 to 60 with COVID-19, enrolled during active disease.

The rearrangement links TRBV19 to TRBJ2-5; 8 bases align to TRBD1. CDR3 length: 19 amino acids. Germline V gene data show CDR1 as LNHDA and CDR2 as SQIVND (reference sequence). V trimming: 5 bases; J trimming: 4 bases; junction bases outside the gene matches: 21. The CDR3 region is CASSETAGGAESGRETQYF. The CDR3 bases are TGTGCCAGTAGTGAGACCGCAGGGGGCGCAGAGTCAGGGAGAGAGACCCAGTACTTC.

The rearrangement uses TRBV2 and TRBJ1-5, with a weak D call TRBD1 (5 bases). CDR3 length equals 15 residues. V was clipped by 0 bases and J by 3 bases, with 9 bases between them. Germline CDR1 reads SNHLY; CDR2 reads FYNNEI. The CDR3 DNA reads TGTGCCAGCAGTGAAGCGGAGGGGAACAATCAGCCCCAGCATTTT. Its translation is CASSEAEGNNQPQHF. Based on the CDR3 plus reference TRBV2 and TRBJ1-5, the full variable domain is EPEVTQTPSHQVTQMGQEVILRCVPISNHLYFYWYRQILGQKVEFLVSFYNNEISEKSEIFDDQFSVERPDGSNFTLKIRSTKLEDSAMYFCASSEAEGNNQPQHFGDGTRLSIL.

V gene TRBV5-1 combines with J gene TRBJ1-2; D possibly corresponds to TRBD1 (6 bases). The CDR3 loop spans 14 amino acids. V lost 5 bases and J lost 6, with 17 bases in between. Germline-derived CDR1 and CDR2 are SGHRS and YFSETQ. For the CDR3, the DNA is TGCGCCAGCAGTTACTATCAGGGGTTGGATGGCTACACCTTC. Translated, it gives CASSYYQGLDGYTF. Looking up the rest from reference TRBV5-1 and TRBJ1-2 gives the full variable domain: KAGVTQTPRYLIKTRGQQVTLSCSPISGHRSVSWYQQTPGQGLQFLFEYFSETQRNKGNFPGRFSGRQFSNSRSEMNVSTLELGDSALYLCASSYYQGLDGYTFGSGTRLTVV.

The chain links TRBV3-1 (or the pseudogene TRBV3-2) to TRBJ1-5; D call uncertain. The CDR3 contains 14 residues. Germline-derived CDR1 and CDR2 are LGHDT and YNNKEL (reference sequence). V was cut by 0 bases and J by 6 bases, with 9 bases left in between. The CDR3 coding sequence is TGTGCCAGCAGCCAAGACGACTCACGTCAGCCCCAGCATTTT. The encoded protein is CASSQDDSRQPQHF.

This clone was counted a single time. The chain has TRBV7-2 and TRBJ2-5, with 7 nucleotides matching TRBD2. The junction had 4 bases not matched to a gene; V was cut back by 6 bases and J by 3 bases. CDR1 is SGHTA, CDR2 FQGNSA, per germline. CDR3 size: 13 residues. The DNA of the CDR3 is TGTGCCAGCAGTTTCGCGGGGGAAGAGACCCAGTACTTC. Translated: CASSFAGEETQYF.

In this sample, this clone turned up once. This rearrangement joins TRBV5-1 to TRBJ2-1; 7 positions match TRBD1. This CDR3 contains 16 residues. V lost 6 bases, J lost 0 bases, and 9 bases stayed unmatched. In germline, CDR1 is SGHRS, CDR2 YFSETQ. The CDR3 region has the DNA TGCGCCAGCACCTACATGGGGGACAGCTCCTACAATGAGCAGTTCTTC. Protein sequence: CASTYMGDSSYNEQFF.

This chain links TRBV4-2 with TRBJ1-5; TRBD1 matches at 7 bases. The CDR3 contains 15 residues. Germline V gene lookup returns CDR1 LGHNA and CDR2 YNFKEQ. After removal of 1 base from V and 6 bases from J, the junction contained 6 bases not matched to a gene. CDR3 amino acids: CASSQVGQGVQPQHF. The CDR3 bases are TGTGCCAGCAGCCAAGTAGGGCAGGGGGTTCAGCCCCAGCATTTT.

The V gene is TRBV6-1, the J gene TRBJ1-5; 9 bases are shared with TRBD1. Germline V CDR1 and CDR2: MNHNS, SASEGT. The CDR3 sequence is 16 residues long. After removal of 4 bases from V and 3 bases from J, the junction contained 7 bases not matched to a gene. In DNA, the CDR3 is TGTGCCAGCAGTGTCACAACAGGGGGCAACAATCAGCCCCAGCATTTT. It codes for CASSVTTGGNNQPQHF.

As to this clone: The junction differs from germline at one of its ends, possibly a read error. The rearrangement uses TRBV6-1 and TRBJ1-6, with 7 bases that match TRBD1. This CDR3 region has 15 residues. Germline V lookup: CDR1 MNHNS, CDR2 SASEGT. The CDR3 reads CASSQAGTANSPLHF. CDR3 nucleotide sequence: TGTGCCAGCAGTCAAGCCGGGACAGCTAATTCACCCCTCCACTTT.

The chain links TRBV2 to TRBJ1-4; D ambiguous. V gave up 5 bases and J gave up 4 bases, with 14 bases separating them. Germline V CDR1 and CDR2: SNHLY, FYNNEI. CDR3 length equals 15 residues. DNA for the CDR3: TGTGCCAGCAGTCCCTGGGCGCCTGATAATGAAAAACTGTTTTTT. This gives the protein CASSPWAPDNEKLFF. Full variable domain (rest looked up from reference TRBV2 and TRBJ1-4): EPEVTQTPSHQVTQMGQEVILRCVPISNHLYFYWYRQILGQKVEFLVSFYNNEISEKSEIFDDQFSVERPDGSNFTLKIRSTKLEDSAMYFCASSPWAPDNEKLFFGSGTQLSVL.

The V and J genes are TRBV10-2 and TRBJ1-5, with TRBD1 matching 7 bases. V trimming: 3 bases; J trimming: 4 bases; junction bases outside the gene matches: 3. Germline V CDR1 and CDR2: WSHSY, SAAADI. The CDR3 consists of 14 residues. In DNA form, the CDR3 reads TGCGCCAGCAGTGATGGGACAGCAAATCAGCCCCAGCATTTT. Residues: CASSDGTANQPQHF.

The chain is built from TRBV5-4 and TRBJ2-4, with a possible D match to TRBD1 (5 bases). Trimming pared 4 bases from V and 5 bases from J, leaving 7 bases between. Looked up from germline, CDR1 is SGHNT and CDR2 is YYREEE (reference sequence). CDR3 length: 12 amino acids. Written as DNA, the CDR3 is TGTGCCAGCAGCGGGGCAGAAAACATTCAGTACTTC. Amino acid sequence: CASSGAENIQYF.

J is TRBJ2-3 and V is TRBV5-1; 9 bases align to TRBD2. Germline V lookup: CDR1 SGHRS, CDR2 YFSETQ. The V gene end was trimmed by 0 bases and the J gene end by 0 bases; junction bases not matched to a gene: 5. This CDR3 is 17 amino acids long. The chain's CDR3 is CASSLGSLAGSTDTQYF. The CDR3 DNA sequence: TGCGCCAGCAGCTTGGGGAGCCTAGCGGGGAGCACAGATACGCAGTATTTT.

The rearrangement joins TRBV6-2 or TRBV6-3 to TRBJ2-7; 13 nucleotides agree with TRBD2. CDR3 length equals 16 residues. The germline V gene has CDR1 MNHEY and CDR2 SVGEGT. V dropped 5 bases and J dropped 1; count of bases not matched to a gene: 5. The CDR3 is CASSTWTSGRSYEQYF. The CDR3 DNA follows: TGTGCCAGCAGTACCTGGACTAGCGGGAGATCCTACGAGCAGTACTTC.

The V gene is TRBV10-1, the J gene TRBJ2-7, with 8 bases lining up with TRBD1. CDR1 is WNHNN and CDR2 is SYGVQD in the germline V gene (reference sequence). CDR3 size: 14 residues. V lost 6 bases to trimming and J lost 8 bases; unmatched junction nucleotides: 12. The CDR3 sequence: CASSPLGQGNKQYF. The CDR3 DNA reads as TGCGCCAGCAGCCCCCTCGGACAGGGAAACAAGCAGTACTTC.

V and J are TRBV7-9 and TRBJ2-7; 7 bases are shared with TRBD2. The CDR3 is made up of 12 amino acids. Trimming took 8 bases from V and 2 from J; bases not matched to a gene: 3. Looked up from germline, CDR1 is SEHNR and CDR2 is FQNEAQ (reference sequence). CDR3 in amino acids: CASGGDTYEQYF. The CDR3 DNA reads TGTGCCAGCGGGGGGGATACCTACGAGCAGTACTTC. Using reference TRBV7-9 and TRBJ2-7 for the parts outside the CDR3, the full variable domain is DTGVSQNPRHKITKRGQNVTFRCDPISEHNRLYWYRQTLGQGPEFLTYFQNEAQLEKSRLLSDRFSAERPKGSFSTLEIQRTEQGDSAMYLCASGGDTYEQYFGPGTRLTVT.

The rearrangement links TRBV7-3 to TRBJ2-1, with 7 bases aligning to TRBD2. The CDR3 contains 17 residues. V was pared by 2 bases and J by 8 bases, with 15 bases of the junction left unmatched. Per germline, CDR1 SGHTA and CDR2 FQGTGA. The CDR3 here is CASSLLPKAGVGDEQFF. CDR3 DNA sequence: TGTGCCAGCAGCTTACTCCCCAAGGCGGGAGTAGGGGATGAGCAGTTCTTC.

This clone was seen a few times. The chain's CDR3 is CASSQTSGVYTGELFF. CDR3 bases: TGTGCCAGCAGCCAAACTAGCGGGGTGTACACCGGGGAGCTGTTTTTT. The chain uses TRBV3-1 (or the pseudogene TRBV3-2) and TRBJ2-2, with TRBD2 identical over 10 bases. The CDR3 spans 16 residues. V was pared by 2 bases and J by 3 bases, with 3 bases of the junction left unmatched. Germline V CDR1 and CDR2: LGHDT, YNNKEL (reference sequence).

V and J are TRBV7-2 and TRBJ2-7, with 10 bases fitting TRBD1. Germline V gives CDR1 SGHTA, CDR2 FQGNSA. V shed 4 bases and J 6 bases; nucleotides not matched to a gene: 12. The CDR3 runs 16 residues. For the CDR3, the DNA is TGTGCCAGCAGCTCAGACGGGACAGGGGTTTTCGGCGAGCAGTACTTC. It specifies CASSSDGTGVFGEQYF.

The V call is TRBV29-1, the J call TRBJ1-5; no clear D. This CDR3 region has 12 residues. V was cut by 4 bases and J by 0 bases, with 4 bases left in between. Germline CDR1 SQVTM, CDR2 ANQGSEA. CDR3 in DNA: TGCAGCGTTGGACATAGCAATCAGCCCCAGCATTTT. Its translation: CSVGHSNQPQHF.

The chain joins TRBV6-5 to TRBJ2-7, with 10 bases aligning to TRBD1. With 5 bases clipped from V and 4 bases from J, the junction kept 8 bases outside the gene matches. The CDR3 runs to 15 residues. Looked up from germline, CDR1 is MNHEY and CDR2 is SVGAGI. Here the CDR3 reads CASSNPTGGLYEQYF. The DNA of the CDR3 is TGTGCCAGCAGTAACCCGACAGGGGGCCTATACGAGCAGTACTTC.

This chain links TRBV18 with TRBJ1-2; possible D gene TRBD1, 5 bases. Germline V gives CDR1 KGHSH, CDR2 LQKENI. Trimming took 5 bases from V and 9 from J, leaving 13 bases between them. The CDR3 sequence is 12 residues long. CDR3 sequence reads: CASSEGRISYTF. For the CDR3, the DNA is TGTGCCAGCTCAGAGGGGAGGATCAGCTACACCTTC.

The chain has TRBV19 and TRBJ2-7; TRBD2 agrees at 14 bases. Germline V gene lookup returns CDR1 LNHDA and CDR2 SQIVND (reference sequence). The CDR3 covers 17 residues. Trimming took 3 bases from V and 3 from J; bases not matched to a gene: 7. CDR3 region: CASSIGLAGGKYYEQYF. The CDR3 DNA reads as TGTGCCAGTAGTATTGGACTAGCGGGAGGAAAGTACTACGAGCAGTACTTC.

The rearrangement joins TRBV29-1 to TRBJ2-7; TRBD1 agrees at 9 bases. J was trimmed by 4 bases and V by 7 bases; bases with no gene match: 8. The CDR3 sequence is 13 residues long. Germline CDR1 and CDR2: SQVTM and ANQGSEA. CDR3 bases: TGCAGCGCCTGCACAGGGGGCTGGTACGAGCAGTACTTC. Encoded protein: CSACTGGWYEQYF.